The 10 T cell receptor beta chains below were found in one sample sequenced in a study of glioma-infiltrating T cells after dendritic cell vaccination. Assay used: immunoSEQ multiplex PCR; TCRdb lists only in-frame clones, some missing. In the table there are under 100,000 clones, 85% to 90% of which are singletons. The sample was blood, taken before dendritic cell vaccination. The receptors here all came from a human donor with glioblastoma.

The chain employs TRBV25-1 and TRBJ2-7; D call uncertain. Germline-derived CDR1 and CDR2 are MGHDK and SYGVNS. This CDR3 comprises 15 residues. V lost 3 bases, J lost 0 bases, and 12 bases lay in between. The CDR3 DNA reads TGTGCCAGCAGTGATGCCCAGCGCAGCTCCTACGAGCAGTACTTC. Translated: CASSDAQRSSYEQYF.

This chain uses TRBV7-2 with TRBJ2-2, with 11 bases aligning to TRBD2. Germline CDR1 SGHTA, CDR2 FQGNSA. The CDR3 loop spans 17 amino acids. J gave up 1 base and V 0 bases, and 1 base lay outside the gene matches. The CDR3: CASSLASGRVNTGELFF. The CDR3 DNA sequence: TGTGCCAGCAGCTTAGCTAGCGGGAGGGTGAACACCGGGGAGCTGTTTTTT. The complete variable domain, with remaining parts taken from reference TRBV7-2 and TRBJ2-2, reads GAGVSQSPSNKVTEKGKDVELRCDPISGHTALYWYRQSLGQGLEFLIYFQGNSAPDKSGLPSDRFSAERTGGSVSTLTIQRTQQEDSAVYLCASSLASGRVNTGELFFGEGSRLTVL.

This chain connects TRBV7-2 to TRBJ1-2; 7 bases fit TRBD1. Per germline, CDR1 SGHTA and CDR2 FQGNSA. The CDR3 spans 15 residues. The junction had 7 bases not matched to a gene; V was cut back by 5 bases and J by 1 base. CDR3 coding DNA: TGTGCCAGCAGCCCGGCGGGACAGATTAACTATGGCTACACCTTC. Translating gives CASSPAGQINYGYTF.

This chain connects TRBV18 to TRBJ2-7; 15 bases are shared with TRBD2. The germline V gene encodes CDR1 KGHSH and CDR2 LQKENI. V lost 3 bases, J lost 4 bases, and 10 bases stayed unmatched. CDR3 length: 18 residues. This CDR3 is CASSPGWTSGRAFYEQYF. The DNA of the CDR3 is TGTGCCAGCTCACCCGGGTGGACTAGCGGGAGGGCCTTTTACGAGCAGTACTTC.

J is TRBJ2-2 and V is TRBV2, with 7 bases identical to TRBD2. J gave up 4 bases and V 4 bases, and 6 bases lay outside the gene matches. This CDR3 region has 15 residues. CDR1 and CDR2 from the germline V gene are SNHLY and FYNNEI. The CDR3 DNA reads TGTGCCAGCAGTGGGGGGGGTACGCTCACCGGGGAGCTGTTTTTT. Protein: CASSGGGTLTGELFF.

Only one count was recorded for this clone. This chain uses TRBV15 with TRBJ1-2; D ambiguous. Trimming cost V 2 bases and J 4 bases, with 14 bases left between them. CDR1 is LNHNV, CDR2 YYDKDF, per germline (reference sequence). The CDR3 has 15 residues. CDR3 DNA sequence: TGTGCCACCAGCAGATCTGGTAACCGGGGCTATGGCTACACCTTC. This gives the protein CATSRSGNRGYGYTF.

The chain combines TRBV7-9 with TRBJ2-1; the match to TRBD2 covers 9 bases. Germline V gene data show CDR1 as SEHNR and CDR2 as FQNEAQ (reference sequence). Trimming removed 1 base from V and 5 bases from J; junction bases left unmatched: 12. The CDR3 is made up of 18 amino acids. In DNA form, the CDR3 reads TGTGCCAGCAGCTTAGGTCAGACTAGCGGTCCCACTCACAATGAGCAGTTCTTC. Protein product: CASSLGQTSGPTHNEQFF.

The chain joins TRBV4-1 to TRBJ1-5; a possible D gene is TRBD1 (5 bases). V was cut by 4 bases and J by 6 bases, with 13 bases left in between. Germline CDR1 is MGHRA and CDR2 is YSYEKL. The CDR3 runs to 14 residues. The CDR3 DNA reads TGCGCCAGCAGCCCCCAGGGCTGGGGTCAGCCCCAGCATTTT. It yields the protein CASSPQGWGQPQHF.

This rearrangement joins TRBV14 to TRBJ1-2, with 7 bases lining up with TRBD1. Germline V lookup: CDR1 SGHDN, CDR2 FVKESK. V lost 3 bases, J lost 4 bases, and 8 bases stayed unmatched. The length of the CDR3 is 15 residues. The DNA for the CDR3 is TGTGCCAGCAGCCAGGGGACAGCTGTTCCCTATGGCTACACCTTC. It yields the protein CASSQGTAVPYGYTF.

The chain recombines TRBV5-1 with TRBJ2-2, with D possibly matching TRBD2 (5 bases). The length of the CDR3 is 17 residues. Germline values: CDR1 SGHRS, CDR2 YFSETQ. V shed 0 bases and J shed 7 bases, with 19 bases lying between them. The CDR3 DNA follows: TGCGCCAGCAGCTTGGTTATGAGGGAGAAGGCGGACGGGGAGCTGTTTTTT. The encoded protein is CASSLVMREKADGELFF.